This TCR beta chain was sequenced for a study of CD8 T cells in ankylosing spondylitis. With respect to this clonotype: The target antigen is unknown.

Points from the study as a whole: It appeared that ankylosing spondylitis blood was characterized by a TCR beta motif of about eight highly homologous variants. Significant enrichment of disease-linked clones was reportedly seen in matched ankylosing spondylitis synovial fluid. Prior work had noted some motif variants in reactive arthritis blood and synovial fluid. Clones that were linked to disease were CD8+ and were relatively rare in peripheral blood.

TCRdb called the 5' RACE reads again in MiXCR, with one record for every CDR3 protein. This sample yields under 200,000 distinct CDR3 sequences, of which just over 9.5% are seen a single time; approximately 15% belongs to the top ten. Germline CDR1 is SEHNR and CDR2 is FQNEAQ (reference sequence). CDR3 length equals 13 residues. V lost 5 bases, J lost 5 bases, and 10 bases lay in between. The source material was blood, either unsorted or a sorted T cell fraction (not recorded which). The sequence was obtained from a female donor with ankylosing spondylitis or in good health (not recorded which). V is TRBV7-9 and J is TRBJ2-1; D ambiguous. CDR3 sequence: CASSKGSNNEQFF. The CDR3 DNA reads as TGTGCCAGCAGCAAGGGCAGCAACAATGAGCAGTTCTTC. Drawing the rest from reference TRBV7-9 and TRBJ2-1, the complete variable domain is DTGVSQNPRHKITKRGQNVTFRCDPISEHNRLYWYRQTLGQGPEFLTYFQNEAQLEKSRLLSDRFSAERPKGSFSTLEIQRTEQGDSAMYLCASSKGSNNEQFFGPGTRLTVL.